This entry concerns a single T cell receptor (beta chain). This receptor's antigen is unknown. Per-base qualities were not stored, and no clone one base away is much larger. The CDR3 regions of human TCRbeta chains were analyzed by immunosequencing. The authors' analysis ran thus. Repertoire TCRs were checked for matches against a reference library of SARS-CoV-2-specific TCRs that had been generated using the MIRA antigen-specificity platform. Breadth was defined as the fraction of unique TCRs that were SARS-CoV-2-associated. Depth was defined as the fraction of total T cells that were SARS-CoV-2-associated. Using the MIRA data, each spike-specific TCR was mapped to the spike region that the TCR reacts to and placed in a CD4 or CD8 class. Log10-transformed breadth and depth values were compared by one-way ANOVA with Sidak's multiple comparisons tests. TCRdb mirrors the immuneACCESS table, restricted to in-frame sequences. Some clones are absent from its copies; in checked studies, under half trace to an unresolved V gene, and the reason for the others is unknown. That table supplies the V and J calls and clone size; D and trimming were determined from the DNA. This sample has some 84,000 clones in its table, and approximately 85% of those were observed once. Together, the top ten hold roughly 12% of the sample.

The trim is 3 bases for V and 9 bases for J, with a gap of 15 bases between the germline ends. Looking up the germline V gene yields CDR1 SGHDT and CDR2 YYEEEE. From its cysteine to its phenylalanine, the CDR3 spans 14 amino acids. The retained sequence is limited to the CDR3, 42 bases, with the frame set at the first base. These data are taken from a study of T cell responses to AZD1222 COVID-19 vaccine listed by TCRdb under 2021. Regarding the complete study: A total of 230 to 250 trial participants underwent TCR sequencing, of whom 200 to 220 received two doses of AZD1222 and around 26 received two doses of the MenACWY control vaccine. Enrollment into the trials was organized by age into subgroups of 18-55, 56-69 and 70-plus years, and those subgroups contained roughly 150, 30 and 60 TCR-sequenced participants, respectively.

The sample's time point label, decoded: about 28 days (+/-7) after the second vaccine dose. AZD1222 recipients whose second dose came at about 4 weeks and those whose second dose came at about 12 weeks were combined into one group, since spike-specific TCR depth and breadth did not differ between the two schedules. Samples from vaccinated people were obtained from the UK trials COV001 and COV002, which included a single-blind randomized controlled phase 2/3 trial of AZD1222 (ChAdOx1 nCoV-19) in healthy adults. For TCRbeta chain sequencing, PBMC samples were collected from trial participants at day 0 and at day 28 after the second dose. What the research found in general, with its limitations: Most participants were white British and females outnumbered males, and the authors suggested that clonal diversity may have been underestimated. Spike-specific TCR breadth and depth rose significantly after two AZD1222 doses compared with day 0 and with MenACWY recipients. CD4 TCRs associated with the vaccine covered the entire spike protein, and the dominant responses were in regions 160-218 and 743-854. Because no day 14 peak-response samples were available, repertoires were characterized only after the peak T cell response. Epitopes outside the regions mutated in the B.1.351 and B.1.1.7 variants were reportedly recognized by nearly half of the unique spike-specific TCRs. Conclusions about previously exposed vaccinees were limited because only 6 or 7 AZD1222 recipients were SARS-CoV-2 seropositive at baseline. The 56-69-year group was small, and its depth increase did not reach significance, likely because of low power.

The specimen was peripheral blood, collected 28 days after the second AZD1222 dose. The receptor was derived from an adult who received the AZD1222 COVID-19 vaccine. The chain was built from TRBV5-6 and TRBJ2-2, with the identity of the D gene unclear. Here is the DNA: TGTGCCAGCAGCTCCGGCGCCTCTACCTGGGAGCTGTTTTTT. Translated, this is CASSSGASTWELFF.